This TCR beta chain was profiled in a study of T cells in Graves' hyperthyroidism and ophthalmopathy. Amplified regions were TCR beta CDR3 sequences from RNA transcripts. The HTBI primer set served for first-round RT-PCR of the TCR CDR3. TCRdb reprocessed the multiplex PCR reads with MiXCR, giving one entry per CDR3 protein. The sample includes around 580,000 distinct CDR3 sequences, 16% of them seen just once. At least ten counts were recorded for this clonotype. Its cognate antigen is unknown. Study results and caveats: Ophthalmopathy was identified by the model a median about 6.4 months ahead of onset.

This CDR3 spans 13 amino acids. V lost 5 bases and J 5 bases, leaving 10 bases between the germline ends. Per the germline V gene, CDR1 is SGHAT and CDR2 is FQNNGV. The chain uses TRBV11-2 and TRBJ1-3; D gene ambiguous. The sequence came from a woman between 18 and 30 years old with Graves' hyperthyroidism. Sample: blood. CDR3 residues: CASSPVGRNTIYF. CDR3 nucleotide sequence: TGTGCCAGCAGCCCGGTAGGAAGAAACACCATATATTTT. Filled out from reference TRBV11-2 and TRBJ1-3, the complete variable domain reads EAGVAQSPRYKIIEKRQSVAFWCNPISGHATLYWYQQILGQGPKLLIQFQNNGVVDDSQLPKDRFSAERLKGVDSTLKIQPAKLEDSAVYLCASSPVGRNTIYFGEGSWLTVV.